These 5 T cell receptor beta chains originate from one sample sequenced in a study of blood T cell repertoires in COVID-19. Sequenced by immunoSEQ multiplex PCR; TCRdb stores in-frame clones only, minus some. Found here are 50,000 to 55,000 clones, more than 75% of them singletons; the top ten hold roughly 24%. Sequencing input: peripheral blood. Source of these receptors: a woman of 80 years or more with acute or convalescent COVID-19.

This chain uses TRBV2 with TRBJ2-1; the D is unclear. Germline-derived CDR1 and CDR2 are SNHLY and FYNNEI. The CDR3 runs 11 residues. V lost 3 bases and J lost 8, with 5 bases in between. In nucleotides, the CDR3 is TGTGCCAGCAGTGACTTCTATGAGCAGTTCTTC. It translates to CASSDFYEQFF.

In its sample, this clone was seen once. The J gene is TRBJ2-7, the V gene TRBV12-3 or TRBV12-4, with D perhaps TRBD2 (5 bases). This CDR3 has 13 residues. V was clipped by 3 bases and J by 7 bases, with 13 bases between them. The CDR3 sequence: CASSFSLSGEQYV. The CDR3 bases are TGTGCCAGCAGTTTTAGTCTGTCGGGGGAGCAGTACGTC.

The chain links TRBV5-5 to TRBJ2-2, with D possibly TRBD2 on 6 matching bases. Germline CDR1 SGHKS, CDR2 YYEKEE (reference sequence). This CDR3 is built from 16 residues. Trimming stripped 4 bases from V and 3 bases from J, with 16 bases between. The CDR3 sequence: CASSPGLAVDTGELFF. Here the CDR3 DNA reads TGTGCCAGCAGCCCCGGGTTAGCGGTAGACACCGGGGAGCTGTTTTTT.

The V call is TRBV15, the J call TRBJ2-7; tentatively, D is TRBD1 (5 bases). This CDR3 comprises 16 residues. V lost 0 bases to trimming and J lost 3 bases, with 15 bases between them. Germline assignment: CDR1 LNHNV and CDR2 YYDKDF (reference sequence). The CDR3 sequence is CATSRDRTLSGYEQYV. Written as DNA, the CDR3 is TGTGCCACCAGCAGAGACCGGACATTGTCTGGCTACGAGCAGTACGTC.

J is TRBJ2-5 and V is TRBV6-4; 13 bases are a match to TRBD2. This CDR3 is 16 amino acids long. V shed 6 bases, J shed 5 bases, and the junction held 9 bases outside the gene matches. From germline, CDR1 is MRHNA and CDR2 SNTAGT. The CDR3 DNA reads TGTGCCAGCAGAGTCGAGGGACTAGCGGGACTGGAGACCCAGTACTTC. This translates into CASRVEGLAGLETQYF.